Shown below are 31 T cell receptor beta chains from a single sample sequenced in a study of blood T cell repertoires in COVID-19. Sequencing was performed with immunoSEQ multiplex PCR; in TCRdb, only in-frame clones are kept and a portion is missing. This table holds 10,000 to 13,000 clones, roughly 85% found once. The sample consisted of peripheral blood. The receptors were sampled from a human donor in a cohort sampled during active COVID-19.

This chain joins TRBV3-1 (or the pseudogene TRBV3-2) and TRBJ1-2; 7 nucleotides agree with TRBD1. Germline-derived CDR1 and CDR2 are LGHDT and YNNKEL (reference sequence). CDR3 length: 15 amino acids. Trimming took 1 base from V and 4 from J; bases not matched to a gene: 6. Here the CDR3 reads CASSQGLAGGYGYTF. The CDR3 nucleotides read TGTGCCAGCAGCCAAGGTTTGGCAGGGGGCTATGGCTACACCTTC.

The rearrangement links TRBV11-2 to TRBJ2-7, with D possibly being TRBD2 (5 bases). V lost 3 bases, J lost 2 bases, and 14 bases lay in between. CDR1 is SGHAT, CDR2 FQNNGV, per germline. CDR3 length: 15 residues. CDR3 sequence (DNA): TGTGCCAGCAGCTTTTTTCGGGGAGAGGCCTACGAGCAGTACTTC. Translated: CASSFFRGEAYEQYF.

This chain links TRBV5-1 with TRBJ2-3, with a weak D call TRBD1 (5 bases). The V end lost 4 bases, the J end lost 2 bases, and 8 bases lay between the germline ends. CDR3 length equals 13 residues. Germline V lookup: CDR1 SGHRS, CDR2 YFSETQ. This CDR3 is CASSRQFTDTQYF. The DNA of the CDR3 is TGCGCCAGCAGCCGACAGTTCACAGATACGCAGTATTTT.

J is TRBJ2-5 and V is TRBV6-5, with D hard to call. Trimming stripped 5 bases from V and 3 bases from J, with 7 bases between. CDR3 length equals 12 residues. The germline CDR1 and CDR2 sequences are MNHEY and SVGAGI. This CDR3 is CASSTVKETQYF. In DNA, the CDR3 is TGTGCCAGCAGTACGGTAAAAGAGACCCAGTACTTC.

A few counts support this clone. The chain is built from TRBV7-9 and TRBJ1-4; a possible D gene is TRBD1 (5 bases). In germline, CDR1 is SEHNR, CDR2 FQNEAQ (reference sequence). The length of the CDR3 is 15 residues. The V gene lost 1 base and the J gene lost 4 bases, with 10 bases spanning the gap. CDR3 bases: TGTGCCAGCAGCTTAGATCAGGGTGGTAATGAAAAACTGTTTTTT. The encoded protein is CASSLDQGGNEKLFF.

The chain recombines TRBV7-2 with TRBJ2-7, with unresolved D. The CDR3 totals 11 residues. From germline, CDR1 is SGHTA and CDR2 FQGNSA. Trimming left V 5 bases short and J 2 bases short, with 4 bases between. Written as DNA, the CDR3 is TGTGCCAGCAGCGAGACCTACGAGCAGTACTTC. Amino acids: CASSETYEQYF.

The rearrangement links TRBV6-5 to TRBJ2-3; unclear D gene. V gave up 4 bases and J gave up 1 base, with 12 bases separating them. CDR1 MNHEY and CDR2 SVGAGI come from the germline V gene. The CDR3 spans 15 residues. The CDR3 loop is CASSSGVRGTDTQYF. CDR3 DNA: TGTGCCAGCAGTTCGGGTGTTCGCGGCACAGATACGCAGTATTTT.

The gene calls are TRBV10-3 and TRBJ2-7; 7 nucleotides agree with TRBD1. The germline CDR1 and CDR2 sequences are ENHRY and SYGVKD. Trimming took 7 bases from V and 3 from J; bases not matched to a gene: 27. The CDR3 is made up of 20 amino acids. The CDR3, as DNA: TGTGCCATCAAAACCACAGGGGATCTCCAGTATTCCCATAGAATCTACGAGCAGTACTTC. Its protein product is CAIKTTGDLQYSHRIYEQYF.

CDR3 sequence: CASSRTSGHFGELFF. The CDR3 region has the DNA TGTGCCAGTAGTCGCACTAGCGGTCATTTCGGGGAGCTGTTTTTT. The rearrangement joins TRBV19 to TRBJ2-2; TRBD2 agrees at 8 bases. The CDR3 covers 15 residues. The V and J ends lost 5 bases and 7 bases, in that order; junction bases with no gene match: 9. Germline-derived CDR1 and CDR2 are LNHDA and SQIVND (reference sequence).

The chain carries TRBV3-1 (or the pseudogene TRBV3-2) and TRBJ2-7; 7 positions match TRBD2. Germline trimming cut 2 bases from V and 2 bases from J; bases unmatched to any gene: 6. The germline V gene encodes CDR1 LGHDT and CDR2 YNNKEL (reference sequence). The CDR3 runs to 15 residues. CDR3 DNA sequence: TGTGCCAGCAGCCAATTGGAGCGGGGTCCCTACGAGCAGTACTTC. Protein sequence: CASSQLERGPYEQYF.

The chain combines TRBV2 with TRBJ2-2; no reliable D call. Germline V gives CDR1 SNHLY, CDR2 FYNNEI. The CDR3 is 15 residues long. V lost 10 bases, J lost 1 base, and 16 bases lay in between. DNA of the CDR3: TGTGCCACCGGCCCCCAGCGATTGAACACCGGGGAGCTGTTTTTT. Encoded protein: CATGPQRLNTGELFF.

The chain has TRBV11-3 and TRBJ1-5, with D perhaps matching TRBD1 (5 bases). This CDR3 is built from 15 residues. CDR1 is SGHNT and CDR2 is YENEEA in the germline V gene. The ends were cut back, 5 bases at V and 7 bases at J, with 18 bases in the middle. The CDR3 sequence is CASSTTAQVWQPQHF. Here the CDR3 DNA reads TGTGCCAGCAGCACAACTGCACAGGTGTGGCAGCCCCAGCATTTT.

The chain has TRBV11-3 and TRBJ1-1; D is unclear. Deletions cut 6 bases from V and 7 bases from J, with 15 bases between. Germline V gene lookup returns CDR1 SGHNT and CDR2 YENEEA. The CDR3 sequence is 13 residues long. This CDR3 is CASSLGGRGEAFF. The CDR3 coding sequence is TGTGCCAGCAGTCTGGGCGGGCGCGGTGAAGCTTTCTTT.

This clone came up a few times. The chain combines TRBV19 with TRBJ1-5; 7 bases are shared with TRBD1. Germline CDR1 and CDR2: LNHDA and SQIVND (reference sequence). The V and J ends lost 8 bases and 0 bases, in that order; junction bases with no gene match: 10. The length of the CDR3 is 16 residues. The DNA of the CDR3 is TGTGCCAGTTTCGGGGACAGCCTTTATAGCAATCAGCCCCAGCATTTT. Its translation is CASFGDSLYSNQPQHF.

This clone showed up just a few times. This chain links TRBV28 with TRBJ2-7; 9 bases match TRBD2. Unmatched junction bases numbered 3, after V lost 8 bases and J lost 4 bases. The CDR3 is 12 residues long. Germline loops: CDR1 MDHEN, CDR2 SYDVKM. CDR3 residues: CASGSGRYEQYF. The CDR3 DNA follows: TGTGCCAGCGGGAGCGGGAGGTACGAGCAGTACTTC.

The chain couples TRBV19 to TRBJ1-2, with 7 bases aligning to TRBD1. After removal of 10 bases from V and 0 bases from J, the junction contained 11 bases not matched to a gene. This CDR3 is built from 15 residues. Germline assignment: CDR1 LNHDA and CDR2 SQIVND (reference sequence). In DNA, the CDR3 is TGTGCCACAGGAGTACAACAGGGGACTAACTATGGCTACACCTTC. Protein sequence: CATGVQQGTNYGYTF.

The rearrangement uses TRBV10-3 and TRBJ2-5; 9 nucleotides match TRBD1. The trim removed 5 bases at V and 5 bases at J, leaving 9 bases unmatched. CDR3 length: 15 residues. Germline values: CDR1 ENHRY, CDR2 SYGVKD. CDR3 sequence reads: CAISPRGDRDETQYF. The CDR3 bases are TGTGCCATCAGTCCTAGAGGGGACAGGGACGAGACCCAGTACTTC.

The chain has TRBV5-1 and TRBJ2-3, with 8 positions matching TRBD2. Trimming took 2 bases from V and 0 from J; bases not matched to a gene: 2. Germline CDR1 reads SGHRS; CDR2 reads YFSETQ. This CDR3 comprises 15 residues. The CDR3 here is CASSFSGASTDTQYF. CDR3 coding DNA: TGCGCCAGCAGCTTTAGCGGGGCCAGCACAGATACGCAGTATTTT.

This chain links TRBV9 with TRBJ1-2, with D maybe TRBD1 (5 bases). The length of the CDR3 is 15 residues. The V gene's germline CDR1 is SGDLS and CDR2 YYNGEE. Trimming pared 0 bases from V and 14 bases from J, leaving 23 bases between. CDR3 in amino acids: CASSVVAGSTASSTF. The CDR3 DNA reads as TGTGCCAGCAGCGTAGTCGCGGGATCGACAGCCTCTTCTACCTTC.

J is TRBJ2-6 and V is TRBV28; D gene ambiguous. Trimming took off 6 bases at V and 4 bases at J, with 13 bases between the two ends. Germline CDR1 MDHEN, CDR2 SYDVKM. The CDR3 loop spans 15 amino acids. CDR3 DNA sequence: TGTGCCAGCAGGACTCCCAACTCCGGGGCCAACGTCCTGACTTTC. Amino acid sequence: CASRTPNSGANVLTF.

The J gene is TRBJ1-5, the V gene TRBV19; 8 nucleotides align to TRBD1. The germline CDR1 and CDR2 sequences are LNHDA and SQIVND (reference sequence). The CDR3 length is 15 residues. V was pared by 4 bases and J by 5 bases, with 7 bases of the junction left unmatched. This CDR3 reads CASSRGQGRDQPQHF. The CDR3 region has the DNA TGTGCCAGTAGTAGAGGACAGGGTAGAGATCAGCCCCAGCATTTT.

This clone has a single count. This chain links TRBV28 with TRBJ1-4; TRBD1 agrees at 7 bases. This CDR3 spans 15 amino acids. The V segment lost 9 bases and the J segment 7 bases; nucleotides outside the gene matches: 14. Germline loops: CDR1 MDHEN, CDR2 SYDVKM. The CDR3 sequence: CASRPQGGLGEKLFF. CDR3 coding DNA: TGTGCCAGTAGACCTCAGGGGGGCTTAGGTGAAAAACTGTTTTTT.

The chain recombines TRBV6-6 with TRBJ2-1, with TRBD1 matching over 11 bases. Unmatched junction bases numbered 13, after V lost 5 bases and J lost 7 bases. The CDR3 runs 17 residues. Germline values: CDR1 MNHNY, CDR2 SVGAGI (reference sequence). CDR3 loop: CASSPPTGTGGLNEQFF. CDR3 bases: TGTGCCAGCAGTCCGCCGACCGGGACAGGGGGTCTAAATGAGCAGTTCTTC.

This chain joins TRBV5-1 and TRBJ1-4; TRBD1 matches at 10 bases. Germline V gives CDR1 SGHRS, CDR2 YFSETQ. The CDR3 contains 18 residues. The V gene end was trimmed by 1 base and the J gene end by 4 bases; junction bases not matched to a gene: 10. CDR3 sequence (DNA): TGCGCCAGCAGCTTGCATCGGGACAGGGGTTTTAGTAATGAAAAACTGTTTTTT. It yields the protein CASSLHRDRGFSNEKLFF.

The chain joins TRBV11-2 to TRBJ2-1; 16 nucleotides match TRBD2. The V and J ends lost 8 bases and 7 bases, in that order; junction bases with no gene match: 14. The CDR3 runs to 18 residues. Germline CDR1 and CDR2: SGHAT and FQNNGV. CDR3 DNA sequence: TGTGCCAGCGGATCGTATCAGGGGACTAGCGGGAGGGCTAATGAGCAGTTCTTC. Translation gives CASGSYQGTSGRANEQFF.

V is TRBV11-2 and J is TRBJ1-5; 12 positions match TRBD1. The V segment lost 5 bases and the J segment 6 bases; nucleotides outside the gene matches: 5. This CDR3 spans 15 amino acids. CDR1 is SGHAT, CDR2 FQNNGV, per germline. CDR3 loop: CASSPGTGGIQPQHF. DNA for the CDR3: TGTGCCAGCAGCCCTGGGACAGGGGGCATTCAGCCCCAGCATTTT.

This clone has only a few counts. CDR3 sequence reads: CATKQGFGYTF. Written as DNA, the CDR3 is TGTGCCACCAAACAGGGTTTCGGCTACACCTTC. The chain combines TRBV25-1 with TRBJ1-2; perhaps TRBD1 as D (6 bases). Germline CDR1 MGHDK, CDR2 SYGVNS. CDR3 size: 11 residues. Trimming pared 10 bases from V and 8 bases from J, leaving 14 bases between.

This clone was recorded a few times. The chain joins TRBV18 to TRBJ1-3; D is undetermined. Trimming shortened V by 5 bases and J by 4 bases, and 6 bases separated the two germline ends. CDR1 KGHSH and CDR2 LQKENI come from the germline V gene. The CDR3 length is 12 residues. The CDR3 DNA follows: TGTGCCAGCTCAGACTACGGAAACACCATATATTTT. It specifies CASSDYGNTIYF.

V is TRBV7-3 and J is TRBJ2-2; 9 bases line up with TRBD2. The CDR3 extends over 16 amino acids. The germline gives CDR1 SGHTA, CDR2 FQGTGA. The ends lost 7 bases at V and 0 bases at J; junction bases unmatched: 6. The CDR3 spells CASTSIAGANTGELFF. In DNA, the CDR3 is TGTGCCAGCACCTCGATAGCGGGGGCGAACACCGGGGAGCTGTTTTTT.

The DNA of the CDR3 is TGTGCCAGCTCACCCGGCAGGGGCCATAATTCACCCCTCCACTTT. Residues: CASSPGRGHNSPLHF. This chain uses TRBV18 with TRBJ1-6, with a weak D call TRBD1 (6 bases). From germline, CDR1 is KGHSH and CDR2 LQKENI. V was cut by 3 bases and J by 5 bases, with 11 bases left in between. CDR3 size: 15 residues.

The genes are TRBV11-3 and TRBJ2-1; 16 bases agree with TRBD2. The trim removed 4 bases at V and 2 bases at J, leaving 5 bases unmatched. CDR1 SGHNT and CDR2 YENEEA come from the germline V gene. The CDR3 is 18 amino acids. The CDR3 coding sequence is TGTGCCAGCAGCTCACCGGGACTAGCGGGAGGGCCCTACAATGAGCAGTTCTTC. Its translation: CASSSPGLAGGPYNEQFF. Filled out from reference TRBV11-3 and TRBJ2-1, the complete variable domain reads EAGVVQSPRYKIIEKKQPVAFWCNPISGHNTLYWYLQNLGQGPELLIRYENEEAVDDSQLPKDRFSAERLKGVDSTLKIQPAELGDSAVYLCASSSPGLAGGPYNEQFFGPGTRLTVL.